The 5 T cell receptor beta chains below come from one sample, sequenced in a study of human T cells and chemical hapten exposure. Each CDR3 protein gets one entry after TCRdb re-called the RACE reads with MiXCR. Of under 300,000 distinct CDR3 sequences in the sample, around 7% were seen once. Time point of the sample: pre-sensitization, week 0. The treatment denotes: therapeutic diphenylcyclopropenone sensitization with weekly scalp DPC. The material sequenced was whole blood, taken in connection with sensitization to the hapten diphenylcyclopropenone (DPC). These receptors were collected from a man younger than 35 with alopecia areata. Some clones in this sample may be carry-over from other donors' samples.

The count of this clonotype is one. V and J are TRBV6-5 and TRBJ2-3; 7 nucleotides match TRBD2. V lost 2 bases to trimming and J lost 2 bases; unmatched junction nucleotides: 7. Germline values: CDR1 MNHEY, CDR2 SVGAGI. The CDR3 is 16 amino acids. CDR3 in amino acids: CASSYRVQRDTDTQYF. CDR3 coding DNA: TGTGCCAGCAGTTACAGGGTCCAGCGGGACACAGATACGCAGTATTTT.

Many counts were recorded for this clonotype. This chain uses TRBV10-3 with TRBJ2-3; D is unclear. The CDR3 spans 12 residues. CDR1 is ENHRY, CDR2 SYGVKD, per germline. Trimming cost V 4 bases and J 4 bases, with 6 bases left between them. CDR3 sequence: CAISGKPDTQYF. In DNA, the CDR3 is TGTGCCATCAGTGGGAAGCCAGATACGCAGTATTTT.

This sequence joins TRBV7-9 and TRBJ2-3; 10 positions agree with TRBD2. This CDR3 region has 17 residues. Germline trimming cut 4 bases from V and 2 bases from J; bases unmatched to any gene: 9. Per germline, CDR1 SEHNR and CDR2 FQNEAQ (reference sequence). This CDR3 reads CASSSAASGGYTDTQYF. For the CDR3, the DNA is TGTGCCAGCAGCTCCGCCGCTAGCGGGGGTTACACAGATACGCAGTATTTT.

This clonotype was seen many times. The V gene is TRBV28, the J gene TRBJ2-1; TRBD2 aligns across 10 bases. The V and J ends lost 4 bases and 7 bases, in that order; junction bases with no gene match: 10. Looked up from germline, CDR1 is MDHEN and CDR2 is SYDVKM. The CDR3 totals 16 residues. The CDR3 region has the DNA TGTGCCAGCAGTTCCCCCTCCTCAGCGGGGGGGAATGAGCAGTTCTTC. Translated, it gives CASSSPSSAGGNEQFF.

This clonotype was counted a single time. This sequence joins TRBV11-2 and TRBJ2-5; TRBD2 matches 13 bases. The CDR3 is 16 residues long. Trimming cost V 2 bases and J 5 bases; bases outside gene matches: 5. Germline V CDR1 and CDR2: SGHAT, FQNNGV. The DNA of the CDR3 is TGTGCCAGCAGCTTACGGACTAGCGGGGGATATGAGACCCAGTACTTC. Its translation is CASSLRTSGGYETQYF.